These 30 T cell receptor beta chains were all obtained from the same sample, sequenced in a study of siplizumab effects on memory and regulatory T cells. This table comes from immunoSEQ multiplex PCR, and its TCRdb copy is limited to in-frame clones, with some not included. The sample has 94,000 or so clones; 96% are singletons. The sample comprised naive CD4+ T cells sorted from blood. Source of these receptors: a human donor in good health.

The chain employs TRBV7-9 and TRBJ2-7; TRBD1 agrees at 7 bases. The CDR3 runs 13 residues. With V trimmed by 3 bases and J by 2 bases, 1 base remained unmatched. Germline lookup yields CDR1 SEHNR and CDR2 FQNEAQ (reference sequence). The CDR3 sequence: CASSFRGTYEQYF. Here the CDR3 DNA reads TGTGCCAGCAGCTTCAGGGGGACCTACGAGCAGTACTTC.

V is TRBV10-3 and J is TRBJ2-2; a possible D gene is TRBD2 (5 bases). The CDR3 extends over 16 amino acids. Germline CDR1 is ENHRY and CDR2 is SYGVKD. V lost 2 bases and J lost 6, with 16 bases in between. The DNA for the CDR3 is TGTGCCATCAGTGAGGAGGGTGGGCAGTTTCCCGGGGAGCTGTTTTTT. Its translation is CAISEEGGQFPGELFF.

As DNA, the CDR3 is TGTGCCAGCAGCTTAGGCTCCGCGGGGGGGGGAGATACGCAGTATTTT. It specifies CASSLGSAGGGDTQYF. The V and J genes are TRBV7-6 and TRBJ2-3; the match to TRBD2 covers 9 bases. V shed 1 base and J 5 bases; nucleotides not matched to a gene: 7. The CDR3 spans 16 residues. Per germline, CDR1 SGHVS and CDR2 FNYEAQ.

The chain carries TRBV6-6 and TRBJ1-1; a possible D gene is TRBD1 (5 bases). The CDR3 runs 13 residues. Germline loops: CDR1 MNHNY, CDR2 SVGAGI (reference sequence). The germline V and J ends were trimmed by 6 bases and 1 base, with 9 bases remaining between them. CDR3 region: CASSFGQNTEAFF. The CDR3 nucleotides are TGTGCCAGCAGCTTCGGACAGAACACTGAAGCTTTCTTT.

The chain combines TRBV19 with TRBJ2-5; 10 nucleotides agree with TRBD1. Germline V gene data show CDR1 as LNHDA and CDR2 as SQIVND (reference sequence). The CDR3 runs to 17 residues. J was trimmed by 2 bases and V by 1 base; bases with no gene match: 7. In DNA form, the CDR3 reads TGTGCCAGTAGTATAGCCGCGACAGGGGGCCTACAAGAGACCCAGTACTTC. It codes for CASSIAATGGLQETQYF.

J is TRBJ2-3 and V is TRBV30; D ambiguous. The CDR3 totals 10 residues. CDR1 is GTSNPN, CDR2 SVGIG, per germline (reference sequence). V lost 2 bases, J lost 7 bases, and 4 bases lay in between. The CDR3 DNA reads as TGTGCCTGGAGTAGAAATACGCAGTATTTT. The encoded protein is CAWSRNTQYF.

The V and J genes are TRBV12-5 and TRBJ2-1; 7 positions agree with TRBD1. This CDR3 is built from 15 residues. The junction had 7 bases not matched to a gene; V was cut back by 7 bases and J by 1 base. Per the germline V gene, CDR1 is LGHNT and CDR2 is FRNRAP. The CDR3 region has the DNA TGTGCTAGTGCAGAGGGACAGACATCCTACAATGAGCAGTTCTTC. Amino acids: CASAEGQTSYNEQFF.

The chain links TRBV6-5 to TRBJ2-5; 10 bases are shared with TRBD2. V lost 0 bases to trimming and J lost 3 bases; unmatched junction nucleotides: 4. The CDR3 contains 16 residues. The germline V gene has CDR1 MNHEY and CDR2 SVGAGI. The CDR3 DNA is TGTGCCAGCAGTTACTCCTATCTAGCGGGAGAAGAGACCCAGTACTTC. It specifies CASSYSYLAGEETQYF.

The rearrangement uses TRBV9 and TRBJ2-3, with 14 nucleotides matching TRBD2. Trimming took 4 bases from V and 4 from J; bases not matched to a gene: 2. From germline, CDR1 is SGDLS and CDR2 YYNGEE. The length of the CDR3 is 15 residues. The CDR3 DNA reads TGTGCCAGCAGCCTGGGACTAGCGGGGGCAGATACGCAGTATTTT. Translated, it gives CASSLGLAGADTQYF.

The J gene is TRBJ2-3, the V gene TRBV19; 12 bases align to TRBD2. This CDR3 has 15 residues. V lost 4 bases to trimming and J lost 7 bases; unmatched junction nucleotides: 6. CDR1 is LNHDA and CDR2 is SQIVND in the germline V gene (reference sequence). The CDR3 is CASSTSGGGPNTQYF. CDR3 coding DNA: TGTGCCAGTAGTACTAGCGGGGGGGGGCCTAATACGCAGTATTTT.

This chain joins TRBV29-1 and TRBJ2-7, with D hard to call. The V gene lost 4 bases and the J gene lost 7 bases, with 11 bases spanning the gap. The V gene's germline CDR1 is SQVTM and CDR2 ANQGSEA. CDR3 length: 11 residues. The chain's CDR3 is CSVAQMGEQYF. The CDR3 coding sequence is TGCAGCGTTGCTCAGATGGGGGAGCAGTACTTC.

This clone was observed a single time. The chain employs TRBV5-6 and TRBJ2-2, with D hard to call. Germline CDR1 reads SGHDT; CDR2 reads YYEEEE. Trimming took off 2 bases at V and 5 bases at J, with 16 bases between the two ends. This CDR3 has 16 amino acids. In DNA, the CDR3 is TGTGCCAGCAGCTTACTGGACCGCGGACGGACCGGGGAGCTGTTTTTT. Its protein product is CASSLLDRGRTGELFF.

This clone was recorded a few times. V and J are TRBV7-9 and TRBJ1-5; the D is unclear. The CDR3 is made up of 12 amino acids. The germline V gene encodes CDR1 SEHNR and CDR2 FQNEAQ (reference sequence). Trimming left V 4 bases short and J 4 bases short, with 5 bases between. CDR3 nucleotides: TGTGCCAGCAGCTACCCAAATCAGCCCCAGCATTTT. Its protein product is CASSYPNQPQHF.

The chain combines TRBV19 with TRBJ1-5, with a possible D match to TRBD1 (5 bases). Trimming left V 1 base short and J 0 bases short, with 10 bases between. This CDR3 comprises 16 residues. Germline CDR1 reads LNHDA; CDR2 reads SQIVND (reference sequence). For the CDR3, the DNA is TGTGCCAGTAGTATAGGCCGACAGTATAGCAATCAGCCCCAGCATTTT. This translates into CASSIGRQYSNQPQHF.

The chain carries TRBV6-5 and TRBJ1-5; D is ambiguous. This CDR3 has 12 residues. Germline loops: CDR1 MNHEY, CDR2 SVGAGI. Trimming stripped 4 bases from V and 7 bases from J, with 8 bases between. The CDR3 DNA is TGTGCCAGCAGTTCGTACGCGCAGCCCCAGCATTTT. Its translation: CASSSYAQPQHF.

The gene calls are TRBV14 and TRBJ2-7; 7 bases match TRBD1. The germline V gene encodes CDR1 SGHDN and CDR2 FVKESK. V lost 4 bases and J lost 2; bases outside the gene matches: 8. This CDR3 region has 15 residues. Here the CDR3 reads CASSPAGQGAYEQYF. Here the CDR3 DNA reads TGTGCCAGCAGCCCCGCCGGTCAGGGGGCCTACGAGCAGTACTTC.

The chain employs TRBV4-1 and TRBJ2-5; D not certain. CDR1 is MGHRA and CDR2 is YSYEKL in the germline V gene. Trimming stripped 2 bases from V and 5 bases from J, with 6 bases between. The CDR3 is made up of 12 amino acids. CDR3: CASSQNWETQYF. DNA for the CDR3: TGCGCCAGCAGCCAAAATTGGGAGACCCAGTACTTC.

This clone was observed a handful of times. The chain employs TRBV2 and TRBJ1-2; TRBD1 matches at 8 bases. The germline gives CDR1 SNHLY, CDR2 FYNNEI. J lost 6 bases, V lost 4 bases, and 13 bases had no gene match. CDR3 length: 16 amino acids. As DNA, the CDR3 is TGTGCCAGCAGTGGGGATACAGGGGGACGGGAGGATGGCTACACCTTC. Translating gives CASSGDTGGREDGYTF. The full variable domain, completed using reference TRBV2 and TRBJ1-2, is EPEVTQTPSHQVTQMGQEVILRCVPISNHLYFYWYRQILGQKVEFLVSFYNNEISEKSEIFDDQFSVERPDGSNFTLKIRSTKLEDSAMYFCASSGDTGGREDGYTFGSGTRLTVV.

The chain links TRBV10-1 to TRBJ2-5; D not resolved. Trimming removed 2 bases at V and 2 bases at J, with 12 bases between. The germline CDR1 and CDR2 sequences are WNHNN and SYGVQD (reference sequence). The CDR3 is 15 amino acids. CDR3 sequence (DNA): TGCGCCAGCAGTGAGAGGTCGTGGGGTCAAGAGACCCAGTACTTC. Translated: CASSERSWGQETQYF.

This clone occurred once. V is TRBV7-2 and J is TRBJ2-5; D remains ambiguous. The V end was cut by 1 base, the J end by 4 bases, with 7 bases between. The germline gives CDR1 SGHTA, CDR2 FQGNSA. The CDR3 has 13 amino acids. CDR3 protein: CASSLGLAETQYF. The CDR3 DNA reads as TGTGCCAGCAGCTTAGGTTTAGCAGAGACCCAGTACTTC.

J is TRBJ1-6 and V is TRBV7-3, with a tentative D call TRBD1 (5 bases). Trimming removed 8 bases from V and 0 bases from J, with 8 bases in between. Per the germline V gene, CDR1 is SGHTA and CDR2 is FQGTGA. The length of the CDR3 is 14 residues. CDR3 nucleotides: TGTGCCAGCTGGGGGGACTCCTATAATTCACCCCTCCACTTT. Its translation is CASWGDSYNSPLHF.

J is TRBJ1-5 and V is TRBV6-1, with D possibly TRBD1 on 6 matching bases. CDR1 is MNHNS, CDR2 SASEGT, per germline. V was pared by 6 bases and J by 0 bases, with 9 bases between. This CDR3 is 14 amino acids long. Here the CDR3 DNA reads TGTGCCAGCAGGCGGACAGTTAGCAATCAGCCCCAGCATTTT. Encoded protein: CASRRTVSNQPQHF.

This clone appeared once. The CDR3 loop is CASSQETWTEAFF. Here the CDR3 DNA reads TGCGCCAGCAGCCAAGAAACGTGGACTGAAGCTTTCTTT. V is TRBV4-3 and J is TRBJ1-1; no firm D call. Trimming removed 0 bases from V and 5 bases from J, with 7 bases in between. Per germline, CDR1 LGHNA and CDR2 YSLEER. The length of the CDR3 is 13 residues.

The chain uses TRBV7-9 and TRBJ2-7, with 7 bases that match TRBD2. CDR3 size: 17 residues. The junction had 18 bases not matched to a gene; V was cut back by 6 bases and J by 4 bases. From germline, CDR1 is SEHNR and CDR2 FQNEAQ (reference sequence). CDR3: CASSSGRSGALTYEQYF. CDR3 DNA sequence: TGTGCCAGCAGTAGTGGAAGAAGCGGGGCATTAACTTACGAGCAGTACTTC.

This chain uses TRBV7-9 with TRBJ2-7; D not resolved. The CDR3 consists of 14 residues. Trimming removed 1 base from V and 1 base from J, with 8 bases in between. Germline V gene data show CDR1 as SEHNR and CDR2 as FQNEAQ (reference sequence). Written as DNA, the CDR3 is TGTGCCAGCAGCTTAGGGTTACAGTCCTACGAGCAGTACTTC. It codes for CASSLGLQSYEQYF.

V usage is TRBV7-2 and J usage is TRBJ1-1; D unclear. This CDR3 has 13 residues. V lost 4 bases, J lost 1 base, and 7 bases lay in between. Germline loops: CDR1 SGHTA, CDR2 FQGNSA. In DNA form, the CDR3 reads TGTGCCAGCAGCTCAAGAGCGAACACTGAAGCTTTCTTT. Its protein product is CASSSRANTEAFF. Complete variable domain (other parts from reference TRBV7-2 and TRBJ1-1): GAGVSQSPSNKVTEKGKDVELRCDPISGHTALYWYRQSLGQGLEFLIYFQGNSAPDKSGLPSDRFSAERTGGSVSTLTIQRTQQEDSAVYLCASSSRANTEAFFGQGTRLTVV.

The V gene is TRBV12-5, the J gene TRBJ1-5; possible D gene TRBD1, 6 bases. The V gene lost 2 bases and the J gene lost 4 bases, with 6 bases spanning the gap. In germline, CDR1 is LGHNT, CDR2 FRNRAP. The CDR3 is made up of 13 amino acids. The DNA of the CDR3 is TGTGCTAGTGGTTTGACAGGGAATCAGCCCCAGCATTTT. It translates to CASGLTGNQPQHF.

This clone has just one count. The V call is TRBV15, the J call TRBJ1-5; D might be TRBD1 (5 bases). V was clipped by 0 bases and J by 8 bases, with 8 bases between them. This CDR3 region has 13 residues. CDR1 and CDR2 from the germline V gene are LNHNV and YYDKDF (reference sequence). The CDR3 region has the DNA TGTGCCACCAGCAGAGATTTGGGGGAGCCCCAGCATTTT. Protein product: CATSRDLGEPQHF.

The V gene is TRBV5-1, the J gene TRBJ2-5; unclear D gene. V gave up 0 bases and J gave up 5 bases, with 11 bases separating them. This CDR3 contains 14 residues. CDR1 and CDR2 from the germline V gene are SGHRS and YFSETQ. The CDR3 DNA follows: TGCGCCAGCAGCTTGGTGGTAGGACCGGAGACCCAGTACTTC. Its translation is CASSLVVGPETQYF.

Note on this clone: Other DNA sequences in this specimen translate into the identical CDR3. V usage is TRBV7-2 and J usage is TRBJ2-7, with 7 bases that match TRBD1. Germline lookup yields CDR1 SGHTA and CDR2 FQGNSA. The CDR3 has 15 amino acids. Trimming took 2 bases from V and 2 from J; bases not matched to a gene: 6. The CDR3 sequence: CASSLSGQGAYEQYF. DNA of the CDR3: TGTGCCAGCAGCTTATCCGGTCAGGGGGCCTACGAGCAGTACTTC.